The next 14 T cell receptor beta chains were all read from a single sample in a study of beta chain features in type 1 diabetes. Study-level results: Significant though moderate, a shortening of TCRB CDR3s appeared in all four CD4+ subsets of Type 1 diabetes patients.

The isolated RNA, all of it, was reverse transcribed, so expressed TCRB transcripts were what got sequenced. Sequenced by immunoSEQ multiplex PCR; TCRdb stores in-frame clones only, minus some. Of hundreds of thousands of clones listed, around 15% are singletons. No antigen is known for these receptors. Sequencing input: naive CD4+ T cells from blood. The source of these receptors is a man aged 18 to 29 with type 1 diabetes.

As DNA, the CDR3 is TGTGCCAGCGCAAGACAGGGGGACACCGGGGAGCTGTTTTTT. Encoded protein: CASARQGDTGELFF. The J gene is TRBJ2-2, the V gene TRBV2; 9 bases are shared with TRBD1. Unmatched junction bases numbered 4, after V lost 8 bases and J lost 3 bases. Germline V gene lookup returns CDR1 SNHLY and CDR2 FYNNEI. CDR3 length: 14 residues. Drawing the rest from reference TRBV2 and TRBJ2-2, the complete variable domain is EPEVTQTPSHQVTQMGQEVILRCVPISNHLYFYWYRQILGQKVEFLVSFYNNEISEKSEIFDDQFSVERPDGSNFTLKIRSTKLEDSAMYFCASARQGDTGELFFGEGSRLTVL.

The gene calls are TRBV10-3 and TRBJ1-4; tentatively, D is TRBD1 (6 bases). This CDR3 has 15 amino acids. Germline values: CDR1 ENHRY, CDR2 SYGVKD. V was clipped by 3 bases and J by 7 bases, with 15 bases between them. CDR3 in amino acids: CAISEDQGSSEKLFF. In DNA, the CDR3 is TGTGCCATCAGTGAAGATCAGGGGTCAAGTGAAAAACTGTTTTTT.

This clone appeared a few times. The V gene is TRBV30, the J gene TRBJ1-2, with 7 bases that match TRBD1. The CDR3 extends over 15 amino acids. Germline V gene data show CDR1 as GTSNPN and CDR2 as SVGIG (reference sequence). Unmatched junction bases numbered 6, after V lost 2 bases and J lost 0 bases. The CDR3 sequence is CAWSSGQGANYGYTF. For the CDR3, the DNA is TGTGCCTGGAGTTCGGGTCAGGGGGCTAACTATGGCTACACCTTC.

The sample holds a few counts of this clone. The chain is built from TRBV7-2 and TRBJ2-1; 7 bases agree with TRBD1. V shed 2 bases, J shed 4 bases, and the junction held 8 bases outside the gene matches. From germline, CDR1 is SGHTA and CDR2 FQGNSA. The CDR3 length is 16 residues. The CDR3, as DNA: TGTGCCAGCAGCTTATGGGGAAGGGGGCAATACAATGAGCAGTTCTTC. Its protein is CASSLWGRGQYNEQFF.

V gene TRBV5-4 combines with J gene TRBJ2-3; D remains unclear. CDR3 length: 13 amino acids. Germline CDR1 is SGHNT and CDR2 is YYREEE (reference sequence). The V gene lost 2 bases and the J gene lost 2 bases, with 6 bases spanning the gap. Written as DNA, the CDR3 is TGTGCCAGCAGCTTTCGGAACACAGATACGCAGTATTTT. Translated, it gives CASSFRNTDTQYF.

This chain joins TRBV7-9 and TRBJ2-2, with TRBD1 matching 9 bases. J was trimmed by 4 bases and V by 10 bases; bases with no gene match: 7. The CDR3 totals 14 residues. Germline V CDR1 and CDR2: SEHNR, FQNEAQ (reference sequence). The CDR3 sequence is CATTGTGITGELFF. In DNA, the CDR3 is TGTGCCACAACCGGGACAGGGATCACCGGGGAGCTGTTTTTT.

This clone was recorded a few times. In DNA form, the CDR3 reads TGTGCCAGCAGCCGCAACGGGGGGACCAAATACAATGAGCAGTTCTTC. This codes for CASSRNGGTKYNEQFF. The chain carries TRBV5-6 and TRBJ2-1; 7 bases are shared with TRBD2. The CDR3 is 16 amino acids. Trimming cost V 4 bases and J 4 bases; bases outside gene matches: 11. Germline CDR1 and CDR2: SGHDT and YYEEEE.

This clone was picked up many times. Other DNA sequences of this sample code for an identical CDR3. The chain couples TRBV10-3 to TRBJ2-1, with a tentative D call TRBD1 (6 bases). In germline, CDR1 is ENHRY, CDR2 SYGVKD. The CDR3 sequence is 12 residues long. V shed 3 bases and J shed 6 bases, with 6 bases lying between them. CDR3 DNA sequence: TGTGCCATCAGTGAAGGGGGCAATGAGCAGTTCTTC. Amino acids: CAISEGGNEQFF.

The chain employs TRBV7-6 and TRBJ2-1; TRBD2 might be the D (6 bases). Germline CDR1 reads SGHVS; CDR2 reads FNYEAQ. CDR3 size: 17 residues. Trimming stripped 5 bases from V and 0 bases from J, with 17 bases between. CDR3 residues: CASSPTRLANSYNEQFF. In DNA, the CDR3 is TGTGCCAGCAGCCCCACTAGGCTAGCGAACTCCTACAATGAGCAGTTCTTC. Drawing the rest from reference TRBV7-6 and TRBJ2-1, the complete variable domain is GAGVSQSPRYKVTKRGQDVALRCDPISGHVSLYWYRQALGQGPEFLTYFNYEAQQDKSGLPNDRFSAERPEGSISTLTIQRTEQRDSAMYRCASSPTRLANSYNEQFFGPGTRLTVL.

The CDR3 reads CASSPGLAETQYF. The CDR3 DNA sequence: TGTGCCAGCAGCCCGGGACTAGCGGAGACCCAGTACTTC. V gene TRBV5-4 combines with J gene TRBJ2-5; TRBD2 aligns across 10 bases. With V trimmed by 4 bases and J by 5 bases, 2 bases remained unmatched. The germline V gene has CDR1 SGHNT and CDR2 YYREEE (reference sequence). This CDR3 is built from 13 residues. Supplemented by reference TRBV5-4 and TRBJ2-5, the full variable domain reads ETGVTQSPTHLIKTRGQQVTLRCSSQSGHNTVSWYQQALGQGPQFIFQYYREEENGRGNFPPRFSGLQFPNYSSELNVNALELDDSALYLCASSPGLAETQYFGPGTRLLVL.

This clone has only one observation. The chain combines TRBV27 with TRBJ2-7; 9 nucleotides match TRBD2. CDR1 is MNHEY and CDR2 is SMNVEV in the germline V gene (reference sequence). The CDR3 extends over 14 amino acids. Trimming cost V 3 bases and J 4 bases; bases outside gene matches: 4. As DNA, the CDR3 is TGTGCCAGCAGTTTTCGCGGGGGGGCATACGAGCAGTACTTC. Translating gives CASSFRGGAYEQYF.

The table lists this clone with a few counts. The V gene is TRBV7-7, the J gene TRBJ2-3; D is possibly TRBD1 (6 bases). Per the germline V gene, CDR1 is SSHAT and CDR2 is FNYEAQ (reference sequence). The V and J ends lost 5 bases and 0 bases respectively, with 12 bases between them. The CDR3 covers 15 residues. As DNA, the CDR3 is TGTGCCAGCAGCCCTGGGGGCGGGAGCACAGATACGCAGTATTTT. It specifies CASSPGGGSTDTQYF.

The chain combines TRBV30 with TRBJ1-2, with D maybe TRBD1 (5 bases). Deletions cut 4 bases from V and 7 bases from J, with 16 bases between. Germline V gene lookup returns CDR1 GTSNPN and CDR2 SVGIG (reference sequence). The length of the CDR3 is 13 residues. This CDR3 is CAWKSGLQGGYTF. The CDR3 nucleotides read TGTGCCTGGAAATCGGGACTCCAGGGTGGCTACACCTTC. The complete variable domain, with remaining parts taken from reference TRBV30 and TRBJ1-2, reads SQTIHQWPATLVQPVGSPLSLECTVEGTSNPNLYWYRQAAGRGLQLLFYSVGIGQISSEVPQNLSASRPQDRQFILSSKKLLLSDSGFYLCAWKSGLQGGYTFGSGTRLTVV.

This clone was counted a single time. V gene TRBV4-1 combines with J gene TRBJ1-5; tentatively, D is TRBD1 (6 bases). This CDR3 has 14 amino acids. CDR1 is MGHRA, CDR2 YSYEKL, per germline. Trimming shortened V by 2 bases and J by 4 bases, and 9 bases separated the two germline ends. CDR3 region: CASSQRGENQPQHF. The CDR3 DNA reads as TGCGCCAGCAGCCAAAGGGGGGAGAATCAGCCCCAGCATTTT.